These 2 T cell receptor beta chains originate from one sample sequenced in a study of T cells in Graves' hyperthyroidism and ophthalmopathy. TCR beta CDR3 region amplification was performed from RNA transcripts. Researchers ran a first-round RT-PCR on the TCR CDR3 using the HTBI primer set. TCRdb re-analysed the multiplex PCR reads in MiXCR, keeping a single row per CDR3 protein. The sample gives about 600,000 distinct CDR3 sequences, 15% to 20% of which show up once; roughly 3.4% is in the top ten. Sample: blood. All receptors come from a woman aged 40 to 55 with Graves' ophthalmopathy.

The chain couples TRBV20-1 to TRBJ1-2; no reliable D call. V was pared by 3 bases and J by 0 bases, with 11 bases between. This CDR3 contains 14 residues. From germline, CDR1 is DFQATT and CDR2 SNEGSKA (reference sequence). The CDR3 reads CSASVGSANYGYTF. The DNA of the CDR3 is TGCAGTGCTAGTGTAGGCAGCGCTAACTATGGCTACACCTTC.

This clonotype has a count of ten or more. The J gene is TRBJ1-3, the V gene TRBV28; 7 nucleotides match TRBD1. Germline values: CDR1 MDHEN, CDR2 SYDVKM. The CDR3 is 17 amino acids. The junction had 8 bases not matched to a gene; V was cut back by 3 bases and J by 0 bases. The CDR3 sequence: CASSFGTVPHSGNTIYF. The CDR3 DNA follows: TGTGCCAGCAGTTTCGGGACAGTACCGCACTCTGGAAACACCATATATTTT.